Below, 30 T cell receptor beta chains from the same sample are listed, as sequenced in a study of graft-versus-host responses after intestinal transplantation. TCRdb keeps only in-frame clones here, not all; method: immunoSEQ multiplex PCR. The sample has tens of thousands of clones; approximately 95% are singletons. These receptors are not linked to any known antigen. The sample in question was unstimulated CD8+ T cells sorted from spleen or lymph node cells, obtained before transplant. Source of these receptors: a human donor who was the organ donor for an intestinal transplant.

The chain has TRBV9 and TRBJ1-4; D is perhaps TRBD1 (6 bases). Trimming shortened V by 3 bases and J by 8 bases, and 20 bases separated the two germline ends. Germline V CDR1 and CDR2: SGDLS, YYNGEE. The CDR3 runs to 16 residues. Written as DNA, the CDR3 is TGTGCCAGCAGCGCCGGACCTCGGGGGGCAGAAGAAAAACTGTTTTTT. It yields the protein CASSAGPRGAEEKLFF.

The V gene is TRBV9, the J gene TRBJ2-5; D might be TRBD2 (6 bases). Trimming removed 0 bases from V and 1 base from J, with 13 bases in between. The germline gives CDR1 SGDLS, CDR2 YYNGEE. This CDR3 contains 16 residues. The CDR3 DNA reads TGTGCCAGCAGCGTAGGGGGGGTCTGGGCCCAAGAGACCCAGTACTTC. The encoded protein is CASSVGGVWAQETQYF.

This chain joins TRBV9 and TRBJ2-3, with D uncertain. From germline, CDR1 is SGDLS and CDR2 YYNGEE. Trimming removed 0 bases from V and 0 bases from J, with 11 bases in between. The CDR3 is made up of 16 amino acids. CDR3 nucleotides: TGTGCCAGCAGCGTAGGTTTGCGCCGCAGCACAGATACGCAGTATTTT. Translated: CASSVGLRRSTDTQYF.

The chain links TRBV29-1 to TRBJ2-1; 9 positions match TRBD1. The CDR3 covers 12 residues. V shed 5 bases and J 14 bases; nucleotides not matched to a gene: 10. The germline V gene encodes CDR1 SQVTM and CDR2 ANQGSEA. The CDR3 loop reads CSVLTGGRVKFF. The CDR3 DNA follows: TGCAGCGTTTTGACAGGGGGTCGGGTAAAGTTCTTC.

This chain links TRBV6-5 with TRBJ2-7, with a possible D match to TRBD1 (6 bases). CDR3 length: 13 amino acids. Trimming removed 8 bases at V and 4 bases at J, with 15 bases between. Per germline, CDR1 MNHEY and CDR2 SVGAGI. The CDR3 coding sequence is TGTGCCAGCTCCCAGGGGCTGAGGTACGAGCAGTACTTC. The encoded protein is CASSQGLRYEQYF.

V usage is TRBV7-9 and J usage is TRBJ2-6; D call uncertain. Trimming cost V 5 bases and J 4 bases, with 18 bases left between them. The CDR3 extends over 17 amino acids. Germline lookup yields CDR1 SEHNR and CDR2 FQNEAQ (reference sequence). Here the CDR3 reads CASSEATLSEGANVLTF. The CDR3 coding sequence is TGTGCCAGCAGCGAAGCGACGCTCTCGGAGGGGGCCAACGTCCTGACTTTC.

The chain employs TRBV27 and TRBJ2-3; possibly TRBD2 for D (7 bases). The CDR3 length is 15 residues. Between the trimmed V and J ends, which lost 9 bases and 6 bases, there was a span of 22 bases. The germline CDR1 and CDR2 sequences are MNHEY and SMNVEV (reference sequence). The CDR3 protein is CASGGGRTPTDTQYF. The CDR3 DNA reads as TGTGCCAGTGGGGGCGGGAGAACCCCAACGGATACGCAGTATTTT.

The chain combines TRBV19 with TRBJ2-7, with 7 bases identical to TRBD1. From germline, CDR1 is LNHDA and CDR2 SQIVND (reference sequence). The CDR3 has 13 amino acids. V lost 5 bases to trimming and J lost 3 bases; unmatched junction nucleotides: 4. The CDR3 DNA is TGTGCCAGTAGTCCCAGGACAGGCTACGAGCAGTACTTC. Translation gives CASSPRTGYEQYF.

The CDR3 loop reads CASSLTGVGYGYTF. The DNA of the CDR3 is TGTGCCAGCAGTTTAACCGGGGTTGGCTATGGCTACACCTTC. The V and J genes are TRBV27 and TRBJ1-2; D is unclear. CDR1 and CDR2 from the germline V gene are MNHEY and SMNVEV (reference sequence). Trimming cost V 2 bases and J 4 bases, with 11 bases left between them. The CDR3 extends over 14 amino acids.

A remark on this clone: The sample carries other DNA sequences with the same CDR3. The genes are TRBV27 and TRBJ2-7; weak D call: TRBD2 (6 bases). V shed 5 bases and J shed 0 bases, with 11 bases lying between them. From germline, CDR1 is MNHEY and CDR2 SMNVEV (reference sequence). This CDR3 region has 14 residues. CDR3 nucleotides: TGTGCCAGCAGTCTTACCGGGGGCTCCTACGAGCAGTACTTC. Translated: CASSLTGGSYEQYF.

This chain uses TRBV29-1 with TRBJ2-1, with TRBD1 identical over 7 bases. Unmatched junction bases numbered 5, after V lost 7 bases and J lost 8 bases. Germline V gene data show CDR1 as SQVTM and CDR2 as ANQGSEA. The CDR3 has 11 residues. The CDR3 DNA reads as TGCAGCGCATACAGGGGCGATGAGCAGTTCTTC. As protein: CSAYRGDEQFF.

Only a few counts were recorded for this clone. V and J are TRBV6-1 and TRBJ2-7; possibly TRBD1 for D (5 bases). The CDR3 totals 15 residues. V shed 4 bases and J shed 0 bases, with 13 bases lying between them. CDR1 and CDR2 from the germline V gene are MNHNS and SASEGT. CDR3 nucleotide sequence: TGTGCCAGCAGTGGCTGGGTTCAGGGCTCCTACGAGCAGTACTTC. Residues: CASSGWVQGSYEQYF.

CDR3 protein: CASSTPGGLYNEQFF. The CDR3 DNA is TGTGCCAGTAGTACCCCAGGGGGCTTGTACAATGAGCAGTTCTTC. This rearrangement joins TRBV19 to TRBJ2-1; 8 bases are a match to TRBD1. With V trimmed by 4 bases and J by 4 bases, 6 bases remained unmatched. The germline CDR1 and CDR2 sequences are LNHDA and SQIVND (reference sequence). The CDR3 totals 15 residues.

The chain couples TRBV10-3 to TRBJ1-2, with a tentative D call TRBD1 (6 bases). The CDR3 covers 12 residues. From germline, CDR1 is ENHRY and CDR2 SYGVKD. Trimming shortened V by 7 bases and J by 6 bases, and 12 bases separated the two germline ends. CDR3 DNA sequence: TGTGCCATCAAGGGGACAAGGAATGGCTACACCTTC. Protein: CAIKGTRNGYTF.

Written as DNA, the CDR3 is TGTGCCAGAGGGGCCTCCACGGACGGCGGGGAGCTGTTTTTT. It encodes CARGASTDGGELFF. The chain couples TRBV7-9 to TRBJ2-2; a weak D match, TRBD1 (5 bases). Germline V lookup: CDR1 SEHNR, CDR2 FQNEAQ (reference sequence). CDR3 length: 14 amino acids. V was pared by 9 bases and J by 7 bases, with 18 bases between.

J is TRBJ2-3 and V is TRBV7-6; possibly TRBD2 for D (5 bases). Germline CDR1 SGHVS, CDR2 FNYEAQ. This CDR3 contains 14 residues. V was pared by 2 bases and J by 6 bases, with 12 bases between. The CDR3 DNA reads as TGTGCCAGCAGCTTACTCCGGGGTGCGGATACGCAGTATTTT. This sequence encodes CASSLLRGADTQYF.

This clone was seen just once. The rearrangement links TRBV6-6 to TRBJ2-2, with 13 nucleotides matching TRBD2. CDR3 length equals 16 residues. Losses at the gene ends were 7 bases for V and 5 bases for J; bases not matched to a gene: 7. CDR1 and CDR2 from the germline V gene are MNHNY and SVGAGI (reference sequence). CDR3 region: CASTPGLAGSTGELFF. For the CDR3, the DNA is TGTGCCAGCACCCCGGGACTAGCGGGGAGTACCGGGGAGCTGTTTTTT.

The CDR3 reads CASSSHGEQYF. DNA for the CDR3: TGTGCCAGCAGTTCGCACGGCGAGCAGTACTTC. V and J are TRBV6-5 and TRBJ2-7; D is unclear. The germline V and J ends were trimmed by 4 bases and 6 bases, with 7 bases remaining between them. The CDR3 runs 11 residues. Germline loops: CDR1 MNHEY, CDR2 SVGAGI.

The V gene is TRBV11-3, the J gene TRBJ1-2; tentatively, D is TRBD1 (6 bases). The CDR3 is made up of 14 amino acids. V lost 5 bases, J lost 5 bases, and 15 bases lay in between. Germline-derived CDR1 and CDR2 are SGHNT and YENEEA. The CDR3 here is CASSQPRQDYGYTF. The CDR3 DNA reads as TGTGCCAGCAGCCAGCCCCGACAGGATTATGGCTACACCTTC.

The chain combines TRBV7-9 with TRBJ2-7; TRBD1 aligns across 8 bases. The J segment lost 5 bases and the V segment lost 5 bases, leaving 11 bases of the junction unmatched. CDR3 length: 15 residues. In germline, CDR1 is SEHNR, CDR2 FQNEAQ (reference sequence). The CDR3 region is CASSTDPMTGDEQYF. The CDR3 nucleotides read TGTGCCAGCAGCACCGACCCTATGACAGGGGACGAGCAGTACTTC.

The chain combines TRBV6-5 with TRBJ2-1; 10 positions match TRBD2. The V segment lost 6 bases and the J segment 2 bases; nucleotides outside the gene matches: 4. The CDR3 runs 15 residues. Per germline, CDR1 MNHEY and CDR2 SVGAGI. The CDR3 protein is CASSSLAGAYNEQFF. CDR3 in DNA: TGTGCCAGCAGCTCCCTAGCGGGAGCCTACAATGAGCAGTTCTTC.

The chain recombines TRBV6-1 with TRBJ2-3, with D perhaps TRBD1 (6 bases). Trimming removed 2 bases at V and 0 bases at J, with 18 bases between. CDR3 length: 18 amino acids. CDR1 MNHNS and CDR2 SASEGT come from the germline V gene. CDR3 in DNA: TGTGCCAGCAGTGAATCTGCGTATGCAGGGGCAAGCACAGATACGCAGTATTTT. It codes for CASSESAYAGASTDTQYF.

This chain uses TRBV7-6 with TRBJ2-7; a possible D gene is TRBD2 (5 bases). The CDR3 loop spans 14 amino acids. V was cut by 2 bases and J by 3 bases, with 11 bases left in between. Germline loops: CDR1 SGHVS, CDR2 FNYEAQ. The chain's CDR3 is CASSLRDENYEQYF. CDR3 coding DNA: TGTGCCAGCAGCTTACGGGATGAGAACTACGAGCAGTACTTC.

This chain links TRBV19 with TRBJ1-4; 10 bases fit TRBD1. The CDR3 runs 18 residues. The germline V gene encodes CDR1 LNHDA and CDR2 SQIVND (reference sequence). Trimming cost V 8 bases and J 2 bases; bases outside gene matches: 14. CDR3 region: CASGSGTGVVATNEKLFF. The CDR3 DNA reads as TGTGCCAGTGGGTCCGGGACAGGGGTGGTGGCCACTAATGAAAAACTGTTTTTT. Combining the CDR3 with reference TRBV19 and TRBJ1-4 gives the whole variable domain DGGITQSPKYLFRKEGQNVTLSCEQNLNHDAMYWYRQDPGQGLRLIYYSQIVNDFQKGDIAEGYSVSREKKESFPLTVTSAQKNPTAFYLCASGSGTGVVATNEKLFFGSGTQLSVL.

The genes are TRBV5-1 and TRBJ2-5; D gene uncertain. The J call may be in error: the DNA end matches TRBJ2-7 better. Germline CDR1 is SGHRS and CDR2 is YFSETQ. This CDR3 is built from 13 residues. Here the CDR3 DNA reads TGCGCCAGCAGCCCCCTCGACTGGCCCGAGCAGTACTTC. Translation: CASSPLDWPEQYF.

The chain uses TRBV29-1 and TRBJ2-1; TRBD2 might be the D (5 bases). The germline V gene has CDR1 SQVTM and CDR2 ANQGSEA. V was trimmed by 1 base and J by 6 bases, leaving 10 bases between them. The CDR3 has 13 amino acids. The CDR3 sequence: CSVEVGVPNEQFF. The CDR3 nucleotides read TGCAGCGTTGAAGTGGGAGTGCCCAATGAGCAGTTCTTC.

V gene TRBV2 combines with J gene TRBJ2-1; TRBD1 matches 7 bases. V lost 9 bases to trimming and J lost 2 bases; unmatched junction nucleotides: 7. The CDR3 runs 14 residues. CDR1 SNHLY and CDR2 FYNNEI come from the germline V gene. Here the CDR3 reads CARGIQGPYNEQFF. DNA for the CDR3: TGTGCCAGGGGGATACAGGGGCCCTACAATGAGCAGTTCTTC.

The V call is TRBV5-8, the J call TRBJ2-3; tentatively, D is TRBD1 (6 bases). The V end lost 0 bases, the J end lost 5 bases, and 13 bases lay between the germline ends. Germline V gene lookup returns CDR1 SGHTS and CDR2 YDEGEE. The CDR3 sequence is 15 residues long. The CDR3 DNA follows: TGTGCCAGCAGCTTGGGTTACTCCAGGGGAGATACGCAGTATTTT. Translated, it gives CASSLGYSRGDTQYF.

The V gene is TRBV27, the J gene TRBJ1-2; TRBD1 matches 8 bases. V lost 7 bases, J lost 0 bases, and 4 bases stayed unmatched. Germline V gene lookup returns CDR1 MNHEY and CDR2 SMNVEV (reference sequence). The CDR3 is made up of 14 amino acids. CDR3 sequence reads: CASTGTGTNYGYTF. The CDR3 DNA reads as TGTGCCAGCACCGGGACAGGCACTAACTATGGCTACACCTTC.

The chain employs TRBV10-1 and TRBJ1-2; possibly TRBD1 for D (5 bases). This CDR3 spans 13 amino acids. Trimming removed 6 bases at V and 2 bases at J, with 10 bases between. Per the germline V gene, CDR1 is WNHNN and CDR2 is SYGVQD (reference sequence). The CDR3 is CASRQDRNYGYTF. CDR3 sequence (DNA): TGCGCCAGCAGACAGGATAGAAACTATGGCTACACCTTC.